This T cell receptor beta chain appears in the sequencing data of a study of blood T cell repertoires in COVID-19. Profiled with immunoSEQ multiplex PCR; TCRdb holds only in-frame clones, not every one. The table shows fewer than 120,000 clones, with over 60% occurring only once. The CDR3 totals 13 residues. The germline V gene has CDR1 LNHDA and CDR2 SQIVND (reference sequence). The germline V and J ends were trimmed by 5 bases and 8 bases, with 13 bases remaining between them. The chain couples TRBV19 to TRBJ2-1; D is possibly TRBD2 (5 bases). The sequenced sample consisted of peripheral blood. The clonotype originates from a woman at least 80 years old with acute or convalescent COVID-19. The CDR3 is CASSPGSLYEQFF. The CDR3 bases are TGTGCCAGTAGTCCGGGATCTCTCTATGAGCAGTTCTTC.